Sequencing of this T cell receptor beta chain was carried out in a study of cytomegalovirus exposure and HLA in healthy donors. Study-level findings and limits: Subsequent analysis found a tendency for first-cohort TCR clusters to co-occur within the 90 to 150 validation repertoires. It was reported that the classifier diagnosed cytomegalovirus status with high specificity and sensitivity in both the original and validation cohorts.

The protocol was immunoSEQ multiplex PCR, while the TCRdb copy is restricted to in-frame clones and leaves out a portion. The profile shows tens of thousands of clones, around 89% of them singletons. Points on this clone: Its antigen is not known.

The origin of this receptor is a woman between 18 and 30 years old in good health and CMV-seronegative. Sequencing used PBMCs.

CDR3 in amino acids: CASSISLGGGPLHF. The CDR3 DNA follows: TGTGCCAGTAGTATCTCGTTGGGAGGAGGCCCCCTCCACTTT. This chain connects TRBV19 to TRBJ1-6; D is undetermined. Trimming took 3 bases from V and 13 from J, leaving 16 bases between them. From germline, CDR1 is LNHDA and CDR2 SQIVND (reference sequence). CDR3 length: 14 residues.